The source of this TCR beta chain is a study of identical twins (dated by TCRdb to the mid-2010s). About the investigation overall: To test whether fetal clonotypes persist, this study deep-sequenced TCR alpha and beta repertoires from monozygotic twins, from unrelated adults of various ages, and from cord blood. To rule out contamination, the twin experiments were replicated at different times with different library preparation protocols.

The V and J ends are trimmed by 4 bases and 3 bases, leaving 13 bases between them. The CDR3 has 16 amino acids, counting the end cysteine and phenylalanine. Kept here is only the CDR3 DNA, which spans 48 bases and is read in frame from base 1. Looking up the germline V gene yields CDR1 LGHNA and CDR2 YSLEER. Only healthy Caucasian donors were included. Three pairs of female monozygotic twins, all aged 18 to 29 years, made up the twin cohort. Positive isolation kits from Invitrogen were used to isolate the CD4+ and CD8+ T cell populations. On the study overall, not on this receptor specifically: Compared with coincidental sharing between unrelated individuals, out-of-frame TCR alpha sequences shared between twins showed an excess of sequences with low generation probability. Zero-insertion analyses could be partly confounded by invariant T cells such as MAIT and iNKT, though diverse VJ usage argued against such confounding for most clonotypes. Recombination models systematically underestimated out-of-frame TCR alpha sharing in monozygotic twins but agreed with sharing between unrelated individuals. Because the same donors could not be followed over many years, conclusions were based on cross-sectional statistical analysis. Abundant cord blood beta clonotypes had fewer insertions, young adult naive repertoires showed a similar but weaker trend, and memory repertoires showed no such trend. In beta out-of-frame sequences, excess twin sharing was weaker, because having fewer shared sequences lowered the signal-to-noise ratio.

Comments on this clonotype: It lacks a known antigen. Base qualities were left out, and no much larger clone turns up one base away.

The library relied on 5' RACE. TCRdb shows the sequencer as Illumina HiSeq 2000. Template switching introduced a universal primer binding site; the final cDNA contained a unique molecular identifier, enabling accurate counting of TCR cDNA molecules. Specific primers in the conserved constant-segment region were used to synthesize first-strand cDNA for TCR alpha and beta chains. To control for contamination, every cDNA library was double barcoded, receiving both a SMART-Mk sample barcode and Illumina barcodes. TruSeq adapter sequences along with Illumina sample barcodes were introduced in two successive PCR steps. The TCR alpha and beta cDNA libraries were sequenced on the Illumina HiSeq platform using custom primers. Processing in the source paper ran as follows. Unique molecular identifiers were extracted from raw reads with MiGEC, and CDR3 positions were determined with MiXCR. For each individual, recombination models were inferred using an EM algorithm with the repgenHMM and IGoR tools. Shared clonotypes were analyzed with the tcR package in R, and sharing was normalized by the product of cloneset sizes. To study raw recombination free of thymic and clonal selection effects, out-of-frame nonproductive sequences were analyzed. TCRdb redid the processing of the public reads, applying fastp at Q25 and MiXCR, and retained in-frame beta chains. Under each unique CDR3 protein, matching rows form one entry showing the most common genes and DNA. In this record, the V and J calls reflect TCRdb's handling and not the investigators' own analysis. The sample table contains a few hundred thousand distinct CDR3 sequences; only one count was recorded for 24% of them. About 2.7% of the sample comes from the top ten.

The same data also contributed to another study, on T cells expressing NK-cell markers. The second study reports: In sorted CD3+CD56+NKG2C+, CD3+CD56+NKG2C- and CD3+CD56-NKG2C+ T-cell subsets from several donors, TCR beta-chain repertoires were profiled. Seven of the eight sequenced donors were HCMV-seropositive and one was HCMV-seronegative. To restrict sorting to alphabetaTCR-expressing T cells, an anti-gammadeltaTCR antibody was added in several experiments. In roughly 6 donors, the dominant CD3+CD56+NKG2C+ clonotypes were found to rank among the top 10 CD8+ clonotypes and to make up roughly 1.0-7.0% of CD8+ T cells. Those dominant clonotypes were again the most abundant among CD3+CD56-NKG2C+ cells in a handful of donors, at roughly 25-65%. Whether the expanded NKG2C-expressing T cell clones were specific for HCMV antigens was left unclear. Randomly selected healthy volunteers, three men and five women, were used as the eight sequenced donors. HCMV serostatus was determined by detecting HCMV-specific IgG in serum with a commercial ELISA kit. MIGEC was used to demultiplex reads and group the reads by UMI, and MiTCR was used to assemble and quantify clonotypes. To remove erroneous sequences, TCR cDNA sequences were retained only when supported by two or more reads. Downstream repertoire analysis used the tcR package, and clonotypes were matched across fractions by CDR3 nucleotide sequence plus V segment. VDJmatch was used to annotate antigen specificity against VDJdb, with one amino acid substitution in CDR3 allowed.

This receptor was taken from a woman younger than 30 in good health. The rearranged segments are TRBV4-3 and TRBJ2-6; perhaps TRBD1 is the D gene, with 6 bases matching. Sample: CD4+ T cells sorted from blood. The DNA sequence is TGCGCCAGCAGCCTCACGCAGGGGTTTGGGGCCAACGTCCTGACTTTC. Its protein reads: CASSLTQGFGANVLTF.